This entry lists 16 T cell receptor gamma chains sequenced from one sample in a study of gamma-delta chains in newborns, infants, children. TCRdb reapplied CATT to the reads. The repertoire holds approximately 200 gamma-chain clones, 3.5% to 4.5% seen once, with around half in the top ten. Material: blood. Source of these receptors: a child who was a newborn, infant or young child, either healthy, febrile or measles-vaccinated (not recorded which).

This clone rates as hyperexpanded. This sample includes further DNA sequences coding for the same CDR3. CDR3 DNA: TGTGCCTTGTGGAGGGGGTTGGGCAAAAAAATCAAGGTATTT. Its protein is CALWRGLGKKIKVF. The V call is TRGV9, the J call TRGJP. The J gene was missing in TCRdb and was found by matching the end of the DNA to germline. Germline CDR1 and CDR2: GITISATS and ISYDGTV (reference sequence). V lost 6 bases and J lost 9; bases outside the gene matches: 5. The CDR3 is 14 residues long.

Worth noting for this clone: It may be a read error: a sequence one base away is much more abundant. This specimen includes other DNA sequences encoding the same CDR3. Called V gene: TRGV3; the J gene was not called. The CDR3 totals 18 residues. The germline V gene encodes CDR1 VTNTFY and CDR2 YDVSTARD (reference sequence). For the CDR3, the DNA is TGTGCCACCTGGGACAGGCTAAGAAAAGGCACGGATTATTATAAGAAGCTCTTT. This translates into CATWDRLRKGTDYYKKLF.

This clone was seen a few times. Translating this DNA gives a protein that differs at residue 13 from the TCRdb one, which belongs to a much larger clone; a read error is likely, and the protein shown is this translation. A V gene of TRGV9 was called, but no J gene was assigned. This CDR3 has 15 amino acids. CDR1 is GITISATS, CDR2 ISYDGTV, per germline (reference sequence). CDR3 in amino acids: CALWEVELGKKIEVF. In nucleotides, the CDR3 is TGTGCCTTGTGGGAGGTGGAGTTGGGCAAAAAAATCGAGGTATTT.

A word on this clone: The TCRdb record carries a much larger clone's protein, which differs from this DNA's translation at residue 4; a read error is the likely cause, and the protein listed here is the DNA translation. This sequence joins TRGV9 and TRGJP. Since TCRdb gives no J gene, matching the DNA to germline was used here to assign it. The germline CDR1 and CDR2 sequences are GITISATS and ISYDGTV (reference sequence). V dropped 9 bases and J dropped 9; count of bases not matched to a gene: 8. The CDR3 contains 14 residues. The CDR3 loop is CALRRGLGKKIKVF. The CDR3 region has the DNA TGTGCCTTGCGGAGGGGGTTGGGCAAAAAAATCAAGGTATTT.

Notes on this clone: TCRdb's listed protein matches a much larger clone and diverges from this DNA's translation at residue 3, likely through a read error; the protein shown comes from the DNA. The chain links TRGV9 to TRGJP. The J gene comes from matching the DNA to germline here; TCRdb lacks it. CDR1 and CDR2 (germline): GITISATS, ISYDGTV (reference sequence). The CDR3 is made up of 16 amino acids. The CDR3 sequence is CASWEVGELGKKIKVF. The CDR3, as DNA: TGTGCCTCGTGGGAGGTTGGAGAGTTGGGCAAAAAAATCAAGGTATTT.

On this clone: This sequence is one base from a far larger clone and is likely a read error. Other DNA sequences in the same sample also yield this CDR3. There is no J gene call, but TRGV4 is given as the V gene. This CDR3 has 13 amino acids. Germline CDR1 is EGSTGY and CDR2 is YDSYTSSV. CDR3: CATWDGFYYKKLF. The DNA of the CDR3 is TGTGCCACCTGGGATGGGTTTTATTATAAGAAACTCTTC.

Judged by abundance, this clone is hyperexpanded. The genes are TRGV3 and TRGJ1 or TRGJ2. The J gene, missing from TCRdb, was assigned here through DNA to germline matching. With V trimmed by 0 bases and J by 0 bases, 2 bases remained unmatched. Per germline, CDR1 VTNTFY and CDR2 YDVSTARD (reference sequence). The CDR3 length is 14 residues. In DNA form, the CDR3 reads TGTGCCACCTGGGACAGGCCGAATTATTATAAGAAACTCTTT. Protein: CATWDRPNYYKKLF.

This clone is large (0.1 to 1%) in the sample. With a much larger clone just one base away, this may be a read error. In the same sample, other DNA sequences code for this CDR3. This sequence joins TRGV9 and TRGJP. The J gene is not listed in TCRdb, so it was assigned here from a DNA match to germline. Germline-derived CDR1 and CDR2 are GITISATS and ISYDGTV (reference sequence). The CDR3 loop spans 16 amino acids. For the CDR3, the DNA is TGCGCCTTGTGGGAGGTGCAAGAGTTGGGCAAAAAAATCAAGGTATTT. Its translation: CALWEVQELGKKIKVF.

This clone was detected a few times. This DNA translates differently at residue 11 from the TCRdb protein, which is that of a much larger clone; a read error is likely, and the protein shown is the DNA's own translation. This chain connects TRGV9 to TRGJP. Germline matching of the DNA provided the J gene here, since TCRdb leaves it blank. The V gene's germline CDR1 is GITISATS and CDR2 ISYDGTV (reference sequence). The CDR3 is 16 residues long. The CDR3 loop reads CALWEALQLGRKIKVF. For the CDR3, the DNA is TGTGCCTTGTGGGAGGCCCTCCAGTTGGGCAGAAAAATCAAGGTATTT.

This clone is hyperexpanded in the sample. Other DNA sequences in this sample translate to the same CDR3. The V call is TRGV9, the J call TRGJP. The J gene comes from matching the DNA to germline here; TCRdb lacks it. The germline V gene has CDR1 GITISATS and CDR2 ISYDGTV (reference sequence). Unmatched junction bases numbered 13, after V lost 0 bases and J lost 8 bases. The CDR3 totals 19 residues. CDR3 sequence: CALWEVQHGVKLGKKIKVF. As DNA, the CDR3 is TGTGCCTTGTGGGAGGTGCAGCATGGGGTAAAGTTGGGCAAAAAAATCAAGGTATTT.

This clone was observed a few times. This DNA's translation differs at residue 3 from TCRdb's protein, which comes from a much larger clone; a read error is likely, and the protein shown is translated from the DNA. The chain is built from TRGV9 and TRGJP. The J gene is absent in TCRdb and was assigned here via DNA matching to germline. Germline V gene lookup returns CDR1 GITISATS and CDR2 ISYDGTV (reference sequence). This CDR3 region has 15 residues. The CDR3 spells CASWEVELGKKIKVF. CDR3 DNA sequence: TGTGCCTCGTGGGAGGTGGAGTTGGGCAAAAAAATCAAGGTATTT.

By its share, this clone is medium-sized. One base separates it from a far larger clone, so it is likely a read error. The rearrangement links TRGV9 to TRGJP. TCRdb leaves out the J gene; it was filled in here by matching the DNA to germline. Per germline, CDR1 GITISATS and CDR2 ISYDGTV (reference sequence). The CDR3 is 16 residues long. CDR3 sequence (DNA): TGTGCCTTGTGGGAGGTGCAAGAGTTGGGCAAAAAAACCAAGGTATTT. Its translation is CALWEVQELGKKTKVF.

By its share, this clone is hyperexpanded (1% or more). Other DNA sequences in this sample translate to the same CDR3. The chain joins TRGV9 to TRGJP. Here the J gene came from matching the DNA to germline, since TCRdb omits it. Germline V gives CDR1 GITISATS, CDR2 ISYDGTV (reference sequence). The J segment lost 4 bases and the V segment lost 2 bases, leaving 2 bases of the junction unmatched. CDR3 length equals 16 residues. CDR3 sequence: CALWEEQELGKKIKVF. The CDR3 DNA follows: TGTGCCTTGTGGGAGGAACAAGAGTTGGGCAAAAAAATCAAGGTATTT.

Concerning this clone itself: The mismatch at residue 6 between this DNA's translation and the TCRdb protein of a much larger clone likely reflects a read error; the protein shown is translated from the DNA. For the CDR3, the DNA is TGTGCCTTGTGGGAGGCGGAGTTGGGCAAAAAAATCAAGGTATTT. Its translation is CALWEAELGKKIKVF. The rearrangement uses TRGV9 and TRGJP. TCRdb does not report a J gene; here it was assigned by matching the DNA to germline references. This CDR3 is built from 15 residues. CDR1 and CDR2 from the germline V gene are GITISATS and ISYDGTV (reference sequence). Trimming took 2 bases from V and 7 from J; bases not matched to a gene: 2.

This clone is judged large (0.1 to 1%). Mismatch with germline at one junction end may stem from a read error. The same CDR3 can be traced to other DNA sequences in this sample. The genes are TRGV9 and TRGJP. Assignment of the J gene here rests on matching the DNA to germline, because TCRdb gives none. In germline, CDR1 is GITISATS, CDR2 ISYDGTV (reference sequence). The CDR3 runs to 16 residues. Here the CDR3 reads CALWEDQELGKKIKVF. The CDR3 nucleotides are TGCGCCTTGTGGGAAGACCAAGAGCTGGGCAAAAAAATCAAGGTATTT.

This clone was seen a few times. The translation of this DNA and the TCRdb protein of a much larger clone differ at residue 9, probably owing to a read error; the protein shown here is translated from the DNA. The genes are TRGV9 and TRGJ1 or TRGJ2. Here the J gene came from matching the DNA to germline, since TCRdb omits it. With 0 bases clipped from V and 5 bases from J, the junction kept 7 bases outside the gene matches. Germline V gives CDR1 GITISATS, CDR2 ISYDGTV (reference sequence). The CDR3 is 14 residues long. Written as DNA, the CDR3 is TGTGCCTTGTGGGAGGTGCGGGATCATTATAAGAAACTCTTT. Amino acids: CALWEVRDHYKKLF.